This T cell receptor (beta chain) was obtained from a study of T cells in Graves' hyperthyroidism and ophthalmopathy. Using RNA transcripts as the source, TCR beta CDR3 regions were amplified. The study used the HTBI primer set for a first-round RT-PCR of the TCR CDR3. TCRdb redid the calling of the multiplex PCR reads with MiXCR, one entry per CDR3 protein. This repertoire shows approximately 480,000 distinct CDR3 sequences, around 20% found once; its top ten account for more than 25%. This clonotype was seen repeatedly, ten times or more. This sequence originates from a man aged 18 to 30 with Graves' hyperthyroidism. Specimen: blood.

The CDR3 bases are TGTGCCAGCGGCTCCCAATTGAACACTGAAGCTTTCTTT. It encodes CASGSQLNTEAFF. The chain has TRBV7-3 and TRBJ1-1; D remains ambiguous. CDR1 and CDR2 (germline): SGHTA, FQGTGA. The CDR3 has 13 amino acids. V was pared by 8 bases and J by 0 bases, with 10 bases between. The full variable domain, in which reference TRBV7-3 and TRBJ1-1 provide the parts outside the CDR3, is GAGVSQTPSNKVTEKGKYVELRCDPISGHTALYWYRQSLGQGPEFLIYFQGTGAADDSGLPNDRFFAVRPEGSVSTLKIQRTERGDSAVYLCASGSQLNTEAFFGQGTRLTVV.